A single sample is the source of the 9 T cell receptor beta chains below, sequenced in a study of vaccination and CD4 T cells after COVID-19 (dated by TCRdb to 2021 to 2024). For these TCRs, the target antigens are not known. Explained via the paper, the treatment or condition label denotes: roughly ten-day PBMC culture with coronavirus spike peptide pools or control peptides (ViraFEST assay). CD4+ T cells from unexposed donors were collected before the COVID-19 pandemic (2011-2018). The receptor library was made with PCR. The sequencing machine was an Illumina iSeq 100. DNA from cultured CD4+ T cells was subjected to TCR sequencing with the Oncomine TCR Beta short-read assay at the Johns Hopkins FTIC core. The QIAamp micro DNA kit was used to extract genomic DNA from the cultured CD4+ T cells. The public reads were reprocessed in TCRdb via fastp at Q25 and MiXCR, keeping in-frame beta chains. Duplicate CDR3 protein sequences are folded into a single record with the most common DNA and genes. Across this sample there are roughly 12,000 distinct CDR3 sequences, with around 37% seen only once. The top ten clones comprise about 15% of the sample.

Sequencing was done on a sample of CD4+ T cells from blood, cultured in vitro. The receptors were sampled from a human donor in good health.

The sample holds a few counts of this clonotype. V and J are TRBV6-1 and TRBJ2-7; D is possibly TRBD1 (6 bases). The CDR3 loop spans 12 amino acids. Trimming pared 6 bases from V and 2 bases from J, leaving 8 bases between. The germline CDR1 and CDR2 sequences are MNHNS and SASEGT. The CDR3 loop reads CASRWTAYEQYF. CDR3 nucleotides: TGTGCCAGCAGGTGGACAGCCTACGAGCAGTACTTC.

This sequence joins TRBV6-1 and TRBJ2-1, with no clear D. The CDR3 is made up of 12 amino acids. Germline V gives CDR1 MNHNS, CDR2 SASEGT. V gave up 2 bases and J gave up 10 bases, with 9 bases separating them. The CDR3, as DNA: TGTGCCAGCAGTGAAACCCTCGGCGAGCAGTTCTTC. Amino acid sequence: CASSETLGEQFF.

This clonotype occurred a few times. The chain is built from TRBV7-9 and TRBJ2-7; D remains ambiguous. V was cut by 5 bases and J by 2 bases, with 7 bases left in between. The CDR3 runs to 12 residues. CDR1 is SEHNR and CDR2 is FQNEAQ in the germline V gene (reference sequence). The CDR3 region has the DNA TGTGCCAGCAGCCTGACCCCCTACGAGCAGTACTTC. Its translation: CASSLTPYEQYF. Filled out from reference TRBV7-9 and TRBJ2-7, the complete variable domain reads DTGVSQNPRHKITKRGQNVTFRCDPISEHNRLYWYRQTLGQGPEFLTYFQNEAQLEKSRLLSDRFSAERPKGSFSTLEIQRTEQGDSAMYLCASSLTPYEQYFGPGTRLTVT.

This clonotype has only a few counts. This rearrangement joins TRBV2 to TRBJ1-4, with 8 bases that match TRBD1. The CDR3 is 14 residues long. With V trimmed by 5 bases and J by 4 bases, 3 bases remained unmatched. Germline V gives CDR1 SNHLY, CDR2 FYNNEI. This chain's CDR3 is CASSPTGGNEKLFF. CDR3 bases: TGTGCCAGCAGTCCAACAGGGGGTAATGAAAAACTGTTTTTT.

V usage is TRBV19 and J usage is TRBJ1-5, with 7 bases lining up with TRBD1. CDR3 length: 13 residues. From germline, CDR1 is LNHDA and CDR2 SQIVND (reference sequence). The V gene end was trimmed by 7 bases and the J gene end by 9 bases; junction bases not matched to a gene: 9. In DNA, the CDR3 is TGTGCCAGTACTACAGGGGCCAGGGGGCCCCAGCATTTT. This sequence encodes CASTTGARGPQHF.

This sequence joins TRBV19 and TRBJ2-7; 7 bases agree with TRBD2. The CDR3 spans 13 residues. Germline V gene sequence: CDR1 LNHDA, CDR2 SQIVND (reference sequence). V dropped 5 bases and J dropped 4; count of bases not matched to a gene: 5. The CDR3 loop reads CASSASLAYEQYF. In nucleotides, the CDR3 is TGTGCCAGTAGTGCCTCACTAGCGTACGAGCAGTACTTC.

J is TRBJ2-1 and V is TRBV20-1; D uncertain. In germline, CDR1 is DFQATT, CDR2 SNEGSKA (reference sequence). V lost 6 bases and J lost 5, with 8 bases in between. This CDR3 is built from 11 residues. This CDR3 reads CSASTNNEQFF. The CDR3 bases are TGCAGTGCAAGCACGAACAATGAGCAGTTCTTC.

CDR3 in DNA: TGTGCCAGTAGTAAGGGGCTAGGTCAAGAGACCCAGTACTTC. Translated, it gives CASSKGLGQETQYF. This chain connects TRBV19 to TRBJ2-5, with D possibly matching TRBD1 (5 bases). The CDR3 length is 14 residues. Germline assignment: CDR1 LNHDA and CDR2 SQIVND (reference sequence). Trimming took off 4 bases at V and 2 bases at J, with 11 bases between the two ends.

This clonotype is judged medium-sized. This chain links TRBV3-1 with TRBJ2-5; weak D call: TRBD1 (6 bases). Germline CDR1 reads LGHDT; CDR2 reads YNNKEL (reference sequence). The V end was cut by 2 bases, the J end by 7 bases, with 17 bases between. The CDR3 length is 15 residues. CDR3 sequence: CASSQKQGWSGTQYF. The CDR3 DNA follows: TGTGCCAGCAGCCAAAAACAGGGATGGAGCGGGACCCAGTACTTC.